A selection of T cell receptor beta chains follows, all from one sample in a study of shared clonotypes between healthy human individuals. Measured with immunoSEQ multiplex PCR; TCRdb has only the in-frame clones, and not every one. The sample gives hundreds of thousands of clones, approximately 79% of which show up once; about 1.8% is in the top ten. Source material: memory CD4+ T cells sorted from blood. Every receptor here comes from a woman between 25 and 40 years old in good health. Each CDR3 is given with its conserved first and last residue. Each record gives: J gene, clone size, D gene, V gene, CDR3 protein, CDR3 DNA. A D gene is named only where the DNA matches it firmly. Clone size is given for some rows only: seen once, a few or many times, or a class if the clone is expanded.

TRBJ1-3 . . TRBV5-1 CASSPRGQRSGNTIYF TGCGCCAGCAGCCCGAGAGGACAGCGCTCTGGAAACACCATATATTTT
TRBJ2-7 . . TRBV11-2 CASSVDGYEQYF TGTGCCAGCAGCGTAGACGGGTACGAGCAGTACTTC
TRBJ2-5 once . TRBV2 CASSLLLPGPKETQYF TGTGCCAGCAGTCTCCTTCTACCGGGGCCAAAAGAGACCCAGTACTTC
TRBJ2-1 . . TRBV12-5 CASGKNRVNEQFF TGTGCTAGTGGAAAAAACAGGGTTAATGAGCAGTTCTTC
TRBJ2-2 . . TRBV6-1 CASKAWSGELFF TGTGCCAGCAAGGCGTGGAGCGGGGAGCTGTTTTTT
TRBJ1-5 few . TRBV11-2 CASSLESNQPQHF TGTGCCAGCAGCTTAGAATCGAATCAGCCCCAGCATTTT
TRBJ2-1 . . TRBV6-1 CASSETLSGDNEQFF TGTGCCAGCAGTGAAACCCTTTCTGGGGACAATGAGCAGTTCTTC
TRBJ2-3 . . TRBV6-1 CASSLGSADTQYF TGTGCCAGCAGTTTAGGATCAGCAGATACGCAGTATTTT
TRBJ2-1 . TRBD2 TRBV14 CASSTFSGAYNEQFF TGTGCCAGCAGCACATTTAGCGGGGCCTACAATGAGCAGTTCTTC
TRBJ1-2 . . TRBV28 CASRPGFGYGYTF TGTGCCAGCAGGCCAGGGTTCGGCTATGGCTACACCTTC
TRBJ2-1 . . TRBV4-1 CASSQDRGGGMSNEQFF TGCGCCAGCAGCCAAGATAGGGGCGGTGGGATGTCCAATGAGCAGTTCTTC
TRBJ1-6 . TRBD1 TRBV5-1 CASSVGQGNSPLHF TGCGCCAGCAGCGTCGGACAGGGGAATTCACCCCTCCACTTT
TRBJ2-5 . . TRBV15 CATSRLQIHQETQYF TGTGCCACCAGCAGACTACAGATTCACCAAGAGACCCAGTACTTC
TRBJ1-1 few . TRBV6-5 CASSYYPTANTEAFF TGTGCCAGCAGTTACTACCCGACGGCAAACACTGAAGCTTTCTTT
TRBJ1-1 . TRBD1 TRBV7-9 CASSSGYRGRNTEAFF TGTGCCAGCAGCTCAGGATACAGGGGGAGGAACACTGAAGCTTTCTTT
TRBJ1-5 . . TRBV28 CASSRVFIQPQHF TGTGCCAGCAGCAGGGTGTTTATTCAGCCCCAGCATTTT
TRBJ2-3 . . TRBV10-1 CASSTGYRVLRTDTQYF TGCGCCAGCAGTACAGGGTACCGCGTTCTGAGGACAGATACGCAGTATTTT
TRBJ2-5 . TRBD2 TRBV11-3 CASSSTGTSGSQTQYF TGTGCCAGCAGCTCGACGGGGACTAGCGGGAGTCAGACCCAGTACTTC
TRBJ2-1 few TRBD2 TRBV2 CASIPGTSGTHEQFF TGTGCCAGTATACCCGGGACTAGCGGGACGCATGAGCAGTTCTTC
TRBJ2-7 few . TRBV9 CASSVEGYEQYF TGTGCCAGCAGCGTAGAAGGCTACGAGCAGTACTTC
TRBJ1-3 . . TRBV4-1 CASSPRGTEYSGNTIYF TGCGCCAGCAGCCCGAGGGGGACGGAGTACTCTGGAAACACCATATATTTT
TRBJ2-1 . TRBD2 TRBV5-1 CASSPLAGAYNEQFF TGCGCCAGCAGCCCGTTAGCGGGGGCATACAATGAGCAGTTCTTC
TRBJ2-7 . . TRBV7-9 CASFVEGEQYF TGTGCCAGCTTTGTAGAGGGGGAGCAGTACTTC
TRBJ1-1 . . TRBV19 CASSTRNTEAFF TGTGCCAGTAGTACCCGGAACACTGAAGCTTTCTTT
TRBJ2-1 . . TRBV5-1 CASSLAQGQREQFF TGCGCCAGCAGCTTGGCCCAGGGCCAACGAGAGCAGTTCTTC
TRBJ2-1 . . TRBV19 CASSYSQGGDEQFF TGTGCCAGTAGCTATAGCCAAGGTGGGGATGAGCAGTTCTTC
TRBJ2-1 once TRBD2 TRBV5-1 CASSVGLAGAGEQFF TGCGCCAGCAGCGTGGGACTAGCGGGAGCCGGTGAGCAGTTCTTC
TRBJ2-7 . . TRBV27 CASSSSYEQYF TGTGCCAGCAGTTCGTCCTACGAGCAGTACTTC
TRBJ2-7 . TRBD2 TRBV10-1 CASSRTSSSYEQYF TGCGCCAGCAGCCGGACTAGTTCCTCCTACGAGCAGTACTTC
TRBJ2-2 . TRBD2 TRBV9 CASSAPRGGNTGELFF TGTGCCAGCAGCGCCCCTCGGGGGGGCAACACCGGGGAGCTGTTTTTT
TRBJ2-1 . TRBD2 TRBV6-4 CASSDLAGSHEQFF TGTGCCAGCAGTGACCTAGCGGGTTCCCATGAGCAGTTCTTC
TRBJ2-3 . . TRBV29-1 CSVDIVGDTQYF TGCAGCGTTGATATAGTTGGAGATACGCAGTATTTT
TRBJ1-5 . . TRBV25-1 CASSGVGDQPQHF TGTGCCAGCAGTGGGGTAGGGGATCAGCCCCAGCATTTT
TRBJ2-5 few . TRBV6-5 CASSLSSQGTQYF TGTGCCAGCAGTTTGTCATCCCAGGGAACCCAGTACTTC
TRBJ2-2 . TRBD2 TRBV5-6 CASSLVTSDHTGELFF TGTGCCAGCAGCTTGGTTACTAGCGACCACACCGGGGAGCTGTTTTTT
TRBJ1-3 . TRBD1 TRBV19 CASRNRGISGNTIYF TGTGCCAGTAGAAACAGGGGGATCTCTGGAAACACCATATATTTT
TRBJ2-7 . . TRBV10-3 CAIGVEGTVYEQYF TGTGCCATTGGAGTAGAGGGAACCGTCTACGAGCAGTACTTC
TRBJ2-1 . . TRBV6-6 CASSYEGNEQFF TGTGCCAGCAGTTACGAGGGCAATGAGCAGTTCTTC
TRBJ1-1 . . TRBV7-2 CASSLEYLNGEAFF TGTGCCAGCAGCTTAGAATACCTAAACGGTGAAGCTTTCTTT
TRBJ1-2 . TRBD1 TRBV30 CAWSPGQGGNYGYTF TGTGCCTGGAGTCCCGGACAGGGGGGAAACTATGGCTACACCTTC
TRBJ2-3 . . TRBV7-9 CASHHGSSPREDTQYF TGTGCCAGCCATCACGGGTCCTCCCCCCGGGAAGATACGCAGTATTTT
TRBJ2-7 few TRBD2 TRBV5-4 CASSLGTSALYEQYF TGTGCCAGCAGCTTAGGGACTAGCGCGCTCTACGAGCAGTACTTC
TRBJ2-7 . . TRBV1 CTSSQDNPVPYEQYF TGCACCAGCAGCCAAGACAACCCCGTACCCTACGAGCAGTACTTC